This TCR beta chain was sequenced during a study of cytomegalovirus exposure and HLA in healthy donors (dated by TCRdb to about 2017). Study-wide context: An earlier analysis of approximately 640 of the donors reported 250 to 300 Gb of sequence data and 100 million to 130 million unique TCR beta sequences from about 180 million T cells. The study was designed to test whether signatures of past pathogen exposure could be identified by cataloging public T cell receptors. Every discovery cohort repertoire had been produced on one sequencing platform. To study patterns of TCR occurrence, a later analysis re-analyzed previously published TCR beta repertoires from 600 to 750 donors and added high-resolution HLA genotyping. To predict cytomegalovirus infection status, the study brought together high-throughput TCR immunosequencing, statistical association of individual TCRs with disease status, and machine learning. In addition to the first cohort of 666 subjects, a separate validation cohort of approximately 120 different subjects was used. Donor age, sex, ethnicity and CMV serostatus were collected together with the repertoire data. The number of typed donors differed by locus: about 620-630 for A, B, C, DRB1 and DQB1; 522 for DQA1; over 600 for DPA1; and 400 to 480 for DPB1. Rather than using new phenotypic data, the later analysis identified candidate immune exposures from TCR beta sequences and from how often those sequences occurred across donors. Several DR-DQ haplotypes were handled as single units for association and clustering because linkage in the cohort was strong. HLA typing covered class I and class II loci at four-digit resolution. Of the 350 to 450 genotyped donors, 75% to 85% were placed in the genetic ancestry cluster associated with self-reported Caucasian donors. An earlier analysis of approximately 630 of the donors applied high-throughput TCR beta sequencing to assess whether each TCR beta V gene segment acted as functional or pseudogenic. The T cell repertoires of 666 subjects were profiled by immunosequencing and related to cytomegalovirus serostatus. Roughly 300 gigabases of sequencing data and about 92 million unique TCR sequences made up an early release that covered fewer than 650 HLA-typed donors. Among 300 to 500 genotyped donors of the cohort, an average of approximately 220,000 unique TCR beta nucleotide sequences was sequenced per donor, of which about 18% were non-productive. In a later genetic analysis, genome-wide SNP genotypes for about 55% of the roughly 700 donors were used, and that subset was treated as a discovery cohort.

Library construction relied on the immunoSEQ multiplex PCR assay. For the multiplex PCR, a mixture combining 60 forward primers for TCR Vbeta segments and 13 reverse primers for TCR Jbeta segments was used. The CDR3 region of rearranged TCR beta genes was amplified from genomic DNA with a multiplex PCR assay. The amplified TCR beta libraries were sequenced on the Illumina HiSeq System as 87-base-pair reads. The published analysis was carried out like this. In a later analysis, some 80 million unique TCR beta chains were counted across the approximately 670 repertoires, and roughly 11 million of these chains were shared by at least two donors. A nearest-neighbor algorithm error-corrected the raw reads and collapsed the reads into unique sequences, merging closely related sequences to remove PCR and sequencing errors. CDR3 sequences were aligned to IMGT reference sequences to assign V, D and J gene segments. For a sequence to be retained, a match of at least six nucleotides was required to both a V gene segment and a J gene segment. Rearrangements were classified as productive when the CDR3 lacked stop codons and remained in frame with V and J, and all other rearrangements were classified as non-productive. CDR3 was defined by IMGT convention, running from the second conserved V-encoded cysteine to the conserved J-encoded phenylalanine. In an earlier analysis of just under 600 of the donors, sequences lacking an unambiguous match to a single V gene segment were excluded. In an earlier analysis of 587 of the donors, V segments were called functional above 56.7% productive rearrangements and were called segregating when the between-donor standard deviation exceeded 5%. A statistical classification framework was developed to diagnose cytomegalovirus status using the catalog of TCR beta chain sequences. In a later analysis, V and J genes were assigned by comparing TCR nucleotide sequences against IMGT/GENE-DB human TR gene sequences. In a later analysis, CDR3 sequences and most-parsimonious VDJ recombination scenarios were assigned using the TCRdist pipeline. In a later analysis, each TCR beta chain was defined by its CDR3 amino acid sequence together with its V-gene family, and reads lacking a unique V-gene family were excluded. In a later analysis, fewer than 600 highly shared, low-generation-probability nucleotide sequences were removed to address suspected cross-contamination and a sequencing artifact. In a later analysis, a clonal expansion index for each public chain was calculated from normalized within-repertoire ranks of inferred template counts. A later analysis computed generation probabilities with a VDJ recombination model fitted to out-of-frame rearrangements, and checked the results against IGoR. Hypergeometric tests were used in a later analysis to score TCR-TCR, TCR-HLA and TCR-CMV co-occurrence, with a repertoire-size bias correction applied to the TCR pairs. In a later analysis, false discovery rates were estimated by permuting HLA or CMV assignments 20 times. In a later analysis, co-occurring TCRs were grouped using DBSCAN, and TCRdist sequence similarity was added for clustering within HLA-allele-positive subsets. Co-occurrence clustering excluded repertoires with fewer than 30,000 or more than 120,000 public chains, plus five with anomalous nucleotide sharing. TCRdb re-hosts the immuneACCESS table, in-frame sequences only. Its copies lack some clones; in the studies checked, an unresolved V gene accounts for under half of them, and the cause for the rest is not known. V and J calls and clone size are those listed in that table; D and trimming were worked out from the DNA. This sample holds fewer than 250,000 clones; 60% to 80% were observed only once. Together, the top ten hold 1.5% to 2% of the sample.

The cohort was made up of around 720 healthy bone marrow donors. At the time of sampling, every cohort member was nominally healthy, though immune exposures that went unrecorded were likely present. The donor tested CMV seronegative, placing the donor among the 300 to 400 seronegative members of the cohort. Every donor gave a peripheral blood sample, and the peripheral blood mononuclear cells from that sample were used for TCR beta sequencing. Genomic DNA extraction from the blood cell samples was performed with the Qiagen DNeasy Blood Extraction Kit. As regards this clone: The antigen this receptor binds is unknown. Base quality data are lacking; no much larger clone is found one base away.

What the work shows at the level of the full study, not this receptor alone: A later genetic analysis reported fewer N-insertions in productive TCRs among donors in an Asian-associated ancestry cluster than the roughly 670-donor mean. In a later analysis, HLA-associated TCR beta chains showed more clonal expansion and lower generation probabilities than non-associated chains that were equally common. V-gene and J-gene trimming of TCR beta chains was associated with a missense DCLRE1C variant in a later genetic analysis, and the association was replicated in an independent cohort. Because HLA typing was missing for some donors at each locus, association tests included only the typed subset. Most TCR sequences were seen in very few donors, while some public TCRs were found in many individuals. In both the original and validation cohorts, the classifier was reported to diagnose cytomegalovirus status with high specificity and sensitivity. The authors suggested that the approach could potentially be generalized to other disease states and immunological phenotypes. CMV serostatus was the only immune exposure information available for the cohort. Some IMGT-functional V segments, including TRBV6-2 and TRBV6-3, could not be told apart with the 87-base-pair reads, so those segments were excluded. In an earlier analysis of approximately 590 of the donors, most TCR beta V segments appeared in productive rearrangements about 90% or about 30% of the time, broadly matching IMGT annotations. Assigning TCR associations to individual alleles was difficult when HLA alleles, especially DR and DQ, strongly co-occurred. The study gave a list of under 200 TCR beta chains associated with cytomegalovirus. A later analysis associated 16,951 TCR beta sequences with specific HLA alleles at a false discovery rate of 0.05. A few of the identified cytomegalovirus-associated TCR beta chains were confirmed in vitro to be specific for cytomegalovirus antigens. Correlated functional status among segregating V segments might be attributable to linkage disequilibrium, but an unknown experimental factor could not be ruled out. A further reported finding was that TCR beta sequences accurately predicted the HLA-A and HLA-B alleles for most subjects in the first cohort. Only TCR beta chains were sequenced in this cohort, and the absence of alpha or paired-chain data limited detectable features. Sequencing depth was assumed to be roughly uniform across donors in the presence/absence analyses, though that assumption may not hold. Because counts were too low, about 15 rarely observed V segments, including chromosome 9 orphons, were left out of the earlier analysis of a few hundred of the donors. A cluster of highly shared sequence variants was judged likely to be a technical artifact of the sequencing pipeline. A later analysis reported that several top co-occurrence clusters appeared linked to parvovirus B19, influenza, CMV and Epstein-Barr virus. In a later analysis, most CMV-associated TCR beta chains were found to appear HLA-restricted, with HLA associations seemingly driven largely by CMV exposure. In a later analysis, the rate of TCR association differed among HLA loci, with DRB1 alleles having the most associated TCRs and HLA-C alleles having the fewest.

V lost 5 bases and J lost 4 bases, and the count of bases not matched to a germline gene is 8. The CDR3 numbers 15 residues from cysteine through phenylalanine. Only the CDR3 part of the read is kept: 45 bases, read in frame from the first base. In the germline V gene, CDR1 corresponds to MNHEY and CDR2 to SVGAGI. What was sequenced was PBMCs. Rearrangement joined TRBV6-5 to TRBJ2-7; 10 central bases correspond to TRBD1. The TCR comes from a male donor in good health and CMV-seronegative. The DNA reads TGTGCCAGCAGTCGGGACAGGGGTAGCGGTTACGAGCAGTACTTC. Its coded protein is CASSRDRGSGYEQYF.